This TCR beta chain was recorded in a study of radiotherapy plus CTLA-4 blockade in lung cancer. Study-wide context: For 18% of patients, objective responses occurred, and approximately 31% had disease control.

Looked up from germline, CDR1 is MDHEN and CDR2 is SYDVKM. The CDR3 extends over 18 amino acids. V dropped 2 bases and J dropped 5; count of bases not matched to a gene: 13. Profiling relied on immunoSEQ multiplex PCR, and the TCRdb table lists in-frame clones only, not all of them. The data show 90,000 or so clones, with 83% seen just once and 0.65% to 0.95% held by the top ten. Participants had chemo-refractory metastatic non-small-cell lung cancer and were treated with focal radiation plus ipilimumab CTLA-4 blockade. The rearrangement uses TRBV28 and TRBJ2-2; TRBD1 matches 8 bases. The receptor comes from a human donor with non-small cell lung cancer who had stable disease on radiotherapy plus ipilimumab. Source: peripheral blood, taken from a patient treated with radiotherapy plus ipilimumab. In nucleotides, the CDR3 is TGTGCCAGCAGTTTAACCCCCGGACAGGGAAGGCCGACCGGGGAGCTGTTTTTT. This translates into CASSLTPGQGRPTGELFF. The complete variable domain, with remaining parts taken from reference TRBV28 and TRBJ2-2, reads DVKVTQSSRYLVKRTGEKVFLECVQDMDHENMFWYRQDPGLGLRLIYFSYDVKMKEKGDIPEGYSVSREKKERFSLILESASTNQTSMYLCASSLTPGQGRPTGELFFGEGSRLTVL.